This T cell receptor beta chain came from a study of T-cell reconstitution after alpha-beta-depleted transplantation in children. Researchers prepared the TCRbeta library using unique molecular identifiers, the study reports. MiXCR was run by TCRdb on the PCR reads, yielding one entry per CDR3 protein. The top ten clones hold 3.5% to 4% of a sample with 350,000 to 450,000 distinct CDR3 sequences, about a fifth of them seen once. Between the trimmed V and J ends, which lost 4 bases and 1 base, there was a span of 11 bases. Germline loops: CDR1 SGHKS, CDR2 YYEKEE (reference sequence). The CDR3 length is 14 residues.

The chain employs TRBV5-5 and TRBJ1-1; D remains unclear. The starting material was PBMCs from the stem cell graft donor, obtained from the stem cell graft. The TCR comes from a human donor who donated a stem cell graft to a child with acute myeloid leukemia. Written as DNA, the CDR3 is TGTGCCAGCAGCCGACAAATAAAGAACACTGAAGCTTTCTTT. Encoded protein: CASSRQIKNTEAFF.